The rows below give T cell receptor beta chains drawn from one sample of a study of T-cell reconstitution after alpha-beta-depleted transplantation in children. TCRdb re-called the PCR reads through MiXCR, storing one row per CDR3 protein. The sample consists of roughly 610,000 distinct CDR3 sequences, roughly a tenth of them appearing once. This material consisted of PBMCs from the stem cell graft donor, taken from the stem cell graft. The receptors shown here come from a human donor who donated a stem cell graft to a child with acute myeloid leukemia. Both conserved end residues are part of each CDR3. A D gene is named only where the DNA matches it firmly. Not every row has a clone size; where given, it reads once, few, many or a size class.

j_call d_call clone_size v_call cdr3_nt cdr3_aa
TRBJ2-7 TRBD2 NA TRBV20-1 TGCACAAGCGGGAGGGGGAACGAGCAGTACTTC CTSGRGNEQYF
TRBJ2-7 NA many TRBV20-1 TGCAGTGCTAGTTCCGGCCACTCCTACGAGCAGTACTTC CSASSGHSYEQYF
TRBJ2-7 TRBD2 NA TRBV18 TGTGCCAGCTCTTGGACTAGCGGGAATAGAAACGAGCAGTACTTC CASSWTSGNRNEQYF
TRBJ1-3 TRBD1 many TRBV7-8 TGTGCCAGCAGCTTGGGGGGACAGGGGCTCTCTGGAAACACCATATATTTT CASSLGGQGLSGNTIYF
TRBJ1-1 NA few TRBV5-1 TGCGCCAGCAGCATGGGCAGGGGATACACTGAAGCTTTCTTT CASSMGRGYTEAFF
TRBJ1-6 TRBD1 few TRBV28 TGTGCCAGCAGTTTTGGCGGACAGGGCAGCTCCTATAATTCACCCCTCCACTTT CASSFGGQGSSYNSPLHF
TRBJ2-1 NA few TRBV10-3 TGTGCCATCAGTGACCACAGCGGGCCTTCCTACAATGAGCAGTTCTTC CAISDHSGPSYNEQFF
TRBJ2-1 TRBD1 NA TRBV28 TGTGCCAGCAGTTCCATTATGACAGGGGAGCAGTTCTTC CASSSIMTGEQFF
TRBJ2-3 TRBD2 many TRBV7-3 TGTGCCAGCGGGAGGGGAAACACAGATACGCAGTATTTT CASGRGNTDTQYF
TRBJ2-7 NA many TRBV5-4 TGTGCCAGCAGCTTGCCTGGCTCGGTCCACGAGCAGTACTTC CASSLPGSVHEQYF
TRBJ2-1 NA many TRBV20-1 TGCAGTGCTAGACCCCGACAGAGCTCCTACAATGAGCAGTTCTTC CSARPRQSSYNEQFF
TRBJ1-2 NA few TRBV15 TGTGCCACCAGCAGTAGCTATGGCTACACCTTC CATSSSYGYTF
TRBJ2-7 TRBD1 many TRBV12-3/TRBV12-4 TGTGCGTCCGGGACAGGGAACTACGAGCAGTACTTC CASGTGNYEQYF
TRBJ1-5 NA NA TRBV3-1 TGTGCCAGCAGCCAAGGTAGACAGGCTCGGCCCCAGCATTTT CASSQGRQARPQHF